This T cell receptor beta chain was identified in a study of Tregs in tolerant kidney transplant recipients. General study findings and limits: This study did not directly address biological reproducibility. Findings come from small patient numbers and require larger validation. Activated donor B cell expansion appeared to reveal the most relevant donor-specific TCRbeta repertoire.

The table came from immunoSEQ multiplex PCR; TCRdb's copy has only in-frame clones and leaves some out. The sample has 240,000 or so clones, more than 65% seen once. Concerning this clone itself: Its antigen is currently unknown.

Unstimulated Tregs (CD4+CD25+CD127-) and CD4+CD25- non-Tregs were sorted from PBMCs. The CDR3 has 12 residues. Germline assignment: CDR1 SQVTM and CDR2 ANQGSEA. Germline trimming cut 7 bases from V and 3 bases from J; bases unmatched to any gene: 6. The chain is built from TRBV29-1 and TRBJ2-7, with 7 positions matching TRBD1. The TCR originated in a human donor in good health. Sequenced: CD4+ T cells from blood. CDR3 coding DNA: TGCAGCGCCTCTGACAGGGACTACGAGCAGTACTTC. This gives the protein CSASDRDYEQYF.